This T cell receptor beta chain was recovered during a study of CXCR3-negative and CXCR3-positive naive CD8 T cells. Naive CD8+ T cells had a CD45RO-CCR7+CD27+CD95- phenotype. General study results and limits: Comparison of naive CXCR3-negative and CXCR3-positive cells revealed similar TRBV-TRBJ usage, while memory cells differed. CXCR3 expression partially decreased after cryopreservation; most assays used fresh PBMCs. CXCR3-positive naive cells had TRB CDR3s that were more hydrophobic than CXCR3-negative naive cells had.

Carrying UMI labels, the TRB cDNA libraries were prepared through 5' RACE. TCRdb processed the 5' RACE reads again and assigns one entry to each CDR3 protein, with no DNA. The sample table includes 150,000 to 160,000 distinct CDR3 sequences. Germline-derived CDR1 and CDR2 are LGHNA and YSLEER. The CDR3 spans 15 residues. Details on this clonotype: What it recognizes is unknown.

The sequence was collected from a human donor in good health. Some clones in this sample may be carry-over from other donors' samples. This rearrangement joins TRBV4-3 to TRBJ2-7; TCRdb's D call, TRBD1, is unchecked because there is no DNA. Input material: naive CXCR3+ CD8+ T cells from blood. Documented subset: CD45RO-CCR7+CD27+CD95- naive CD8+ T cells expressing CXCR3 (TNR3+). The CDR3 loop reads CASSHPGGGFYEQYF.